These T cell receptor beta chains were read from a single sample in a study of T-cell reconstitution after alpha-beta-depleted transplantation in children. TCRdb reprocessed the PCR reads with MiXCR, giving one entry per CDR3 protein. In the table there are about 400,000 distinct CDR3 sequences, about 14% of which are singletons. This specimen was PBMCs, taken from the stem cell graft. The receptor source for this set is a human donor who donated a stem cell graft to a child with Fanconi anemia. CDR3s include the opening cysteine and the closing phenylalanine or tryptophan. D genes are given only for firm matches. Clone sizes are given selectively: once, few, many, or a class where the clone is expanded.

>few|TRBV7-2|11|TRBJ2-1|-
TGTGCCAGCAGCTTAATGCCAGGGCAGTTCTTC
CASSLMPGQFF
>-|TRBV4-1|15|TRBJ1-2|-
TGCGCCAGCAGCCAAGAACACACCAGAGGCTATGGCTACACCTTC
CASSQEHTRGYGYTF
>few|TRBV12-3/TRBV12-4|12|TRBJ1-2|-
TGTGCCAGCAGCCCCCCTCGTAGTGGCTACACCTTC
CASSPPRSGYTF
>many|TRBV5-5|14|TRBJ2-5|-
TGTGCCAGCACCCTCGACAGTTACCAAGAGACCCAGTACTTC
CASTLDSYQETQYF
>many|TRBV28|17|TRBJ1-1|-
TGTGCCAGCAACAGTTTCAGCAGTGCAGCCATGAACACTGAAGCTTTCTTT
CASNSFSSAAMNTEAFF
>-|TRBV27|15|TRBJ2-3|-
TGTGCCAGCAGTTCAGGGCTAGCTGCAACAGATACGCAGTATTTT
CASSSGLAATDTQYF
>many|TRBV20-1|16|TRBJ2-3|-
TGCAGTGCTAGCGGCGGGGTCGAGACGAGCACAGATACGCAGTATTTT
CSASGGVETSTDTQYF
>many|TRBV9|15|TRBJ2-3|-
TGTGCCAGCAGCGATGGGGGCCGTAGCACAGATACGCAGTATTTT
CASSDGGRSTDTQYF
>-|TRBV5-6|13|TRBJ2-1|-
TGTGCCAGCAGGTTAGACCAATACAATGAGCAGTTCTTC
CASRLDQYNEQFF
>few|TRBV28|14|TRBJ1-3|TRBD1
TGTGCCAGCAGGGGGACAGGGTGGGGAAACACCATATATTTT
CASRGTGWGNTIYF
>few|TRBV2|16|TRBJ2-1|-
TGTGCCAGCAGTGATTGGAGGATAGAATACCCCAATGAGCAGTTCTTC
CASSDWRIEYPNEQFF
>few|TRBV12-3/TRBV12-4|16|TRBJ2-2|-
TGTGCCAGCAGATTTCTAGGGGGGGCGCATCCCGGGGAGCTGTTTTTT
CASRFLGGAHPGELFF
>-|TRBV28|15|TRBJ2-3|-
TGTGCCAGCAGTCCGATCGGGACTTTACGGGATACGCAGTATTTT
CASSPIGTLRDTQYF
>many|TRBV5-1|14|TRBJ2-5|-
TGCGCCAGCAGCTTGGGGGAGTCAGTAGCGACCCAGTACTTC
CASSLGESVATQYF
>-|TRBV7-9|16|TRBJ2-6|TRBD1
TGTGCCAGCAGCACATTGACAGGGGCTGGGGCCAACGTCCTGACTTTC
CASSTLTGAGANVLTF
>many|TRBV29-1|13|TRBJ2-2|-
TGCAGCGTTTCGGACCACAACACCGGGGAGCTGTTTTTT
CSVSDHNTGELFF
>few|TRBV9|16|TRBJ2-1|TRBD2
TGTGCCAGCAGCGTGGGAGGGATAACCGGTTACAATGAGCAGTTCTTC
CASSVGGITGYNEQFF
>-|TRBV6-2/TRBV6-3|15|TRBJ1-1|-
TGTGCCAGCAGTTACTTAGGGTTCCCTTACGTCGAAGCTTTCTTT
CASSYLGFPYVEAFF
>-|TRBV6-2/TRBV6-3|14|TRBJ2-7|-
TGTGCCAGCAGTCATGGGGGAGGCACAAGCGAGCAGTACTTC
CASSHGGGTSEQYF
>few|TRBV27|14|TRBJ1-2|-
TGTGCCAGCAGCTATACACAGGGAAGGGGCGGCTACACCTTC
CASSYTQGRGGYTF
>-|TRBV15|14|TRBJ2-5|-
TGTGCCACCAGCAGAGAGGACGGCCAAGAGACCCAGTACTTC
CATSREDGQETQYF
>-|TRBV4-1|15|TRBJ2-3|-
TGCGCCAGCAGCCGGGACTCCGTTAGCACAGATACGCAGTATTTT
CASSRDSVSTDTQYF
>few|TRBV7-2|15|TRBJ1-3|TRBD1
TGTGCCAGCAGCTACCGGACAGGGTCCGGAAACACCATATATTTT
CASSYRTGSGNTIYF
>-|TRBV6-1|14|TRBJ1-2|-
TGTGCCAGCAATCCTCGGGCGCAAACAGATGGCTACACCTTC
CASNPRAQTDGYTF
>few|TRBV30|13|TRBJ1-1|-
TGTGCCTGGAGTGAGAGAGGGAGTACTGAAGCTTTCTTT
CAWSERGSTEAFF
>-|TRBV5-1|14|TRBJ1-5|-
TGCGCCAGCAAGGCTGAAGGAGCTAATCAGCCCCAGCATTTT
CASKAEGANQPQHF
>few|TRBV7-8|15|TRBJ1-2|-
TGTGCCAGCAGCCCTACGTGGGGAGGAAACTATGGCTACACCTTC
CASSPTWGGNYGYTF
>-|TRBV6-1|15|TRBJ1-1|TRBD1
TGTGCCAGCAGTGTAGTCAGGGGGATGAACACTGAAGCTTTCTTT
CASSVVRGMNTEAFF
>few|TRBV20-1|15|TRBJ2-1|-
TGCAGTGCTAGCTCGGGGCGGGGTACCTACAATGAGCAGTTCTTC
CSASSGRGTYNEQFF
>-|TRBV7-3|17|TRBJ2-1|TRBD2
TGTGCCAGCAGCCTTAGCGGGGGTCCCCTTTCCTACAATGAGCAGTTCTTC
CASSLSGGPLSYNEQFF
>-|TRBV5-1|14|TRBJ2-7|-
TGCGCCAGCAGTTTGGACAGTGGAACCCACGAGCAGTACTTC
CASSLDSGTHEQYF
>few|TRBV5-4|14|TRBJ2-2|-
TGTGCCAGCAGCTTGCGGCTCGGGAACGGGGAGCTGTTTTTT
CASSLRLGNGELFF
>-|TRBV12-3/TRBV12-4|15|TRBJ1-1|TRBD1
TGTGCCAGCAGGCGGACAGGGGCTTGGAGCACTGAAGCTTTCTTT
CASRRTGAWSTEAFF
>few|TRBV14|15|TRBJ2-1|-
TGTGCCAGCAGCCAAGATTTTCAGGGTTCTAGTGAGCAGTTCTTC
CASSQDFQGSSEQFF
>few|TRBV2|16|TRBJ1-6|-
TGTGCCAGCAGTGCGGATACGACCCGCCTAAATTCACCCCTCCACTTT
CASSADTTRLNSPLHF
>few|TRBV29-1|13|TRBJ1-2|TRBD1
TGCAGCGTTGAAGAGACAGGGGGATTTAGCTACACCTTC
CSVEETGGFSYTF
>few|TRBV20-1|18|TRBJ1-1|TRBD1
TGCAGTGCTAGCTTCCAGGGGGCCTTGACCTTAATGAACACTGAAGCTTTCTTT
CSASFQGALTLMNTEAFF
>few|TRBV18|16|TRBJ1-3|-
TGTGCCAGCTCACCACTCGGTTGGACGACTGGAAACACCATATATTTT
CASSPLGWTTGNTIYF
>-|TRBV5-5|14|TRBJ1-3|-
TGTGCCAGCAACCTACGGGCGTCAGGAAACACCATATATTTT
CASNLRASGNTIYF
>-|TRBV10-3|13|TRBJ1-1|-
TGTGCCATCAGTGAGGATCGGGGGGCGAATGCTTTCTTT
CAISEDRGANAFF
>many|TRBV4-3|16|TRBJ2-2|-
TGCGCCAGCAGCCAAGATGACCCAGAGGGCACCGGGGAGCTGTTTTTT
CASSQDDPEGTGELFF
>-|TRBV2|14|TRBJ2-5|TRBD1
TGTGCCAGCAACCGGGACAGGGGGCCGGAGACCCAGTACTTC
CASNRDRGPETQYF
>few|TRBV12-3/TRBV12-4|15|TRBJ2-1|TRBD2
TGTGCCAGCAAAACTAGCGGGGGGTTAAACAATGAGCAGTTCTTC
CASKTSGGLNNEQFF
>many|TRBV12-3/TRBV12-4|15|TRBJ2-7|-
TGTGCCAGCAGTTTAGGGTGGGATTTAGCCTACGAGCAGTACTTC
CASSLGWDLAYEQYF
>many|TRBV6-6|12|TRBJ1-1|-
TGTGCCAGCAGTTACGATCAGACTCGGGCTTTCTTT
CASSYDQTRAFF
>many|TRBV12-3/TRBV12-4|11|TRBJ1-2|-
TGTGCCAGCAGTAGATTGGTTGGCTACACCTTC
CASSRLVGYTF
>-|TRBV7-6|16|TRBJ2-3|-
TGTGCCAGCAGCTTAGGTACCGGGGCCGGCACAGATACGCAGTATTTT
CASSLGTGAGTDTQYF
>few|TRBV7-9|15|TRBJ2-1|TRBD1
TGTGCCAGCAGCCGGGACAGGGGCGACTACAATGAGCAGTTCTTC
CASSRDRGDYNEQFF
>few|TRBV4-1|14|TRBJ2-1|-
TGCGCCAGCAGCCAAGCTTCGGACTACAATGAGCAGTTCTTC
CASSQASDYNEQFF
>few|TRBV6-1|16|TRBJ1-5|-
TGTGCCAGCGCGGGCCAGGGAGTCTCGGGCAATCAGCCCCAGCATTTT
CASAGQGVSGNQPQHF
>few|TRBV5-1|13|TRBJ1-3|-
TGCGCCAGCAGCGAAGGGAGGGGAAACACCATATATTTT
CASSEGRGNTIYF
>few|TRBV25-1|15|TRBJ2-3|-
TGTGCCAGCAGTGAAGTCAGGGGCACAGGAGATACGCAGTATTTT
CASSEVRGTGDTQYF
>few|TRBV29-1|16|TRBJ2-1|-
TGCAGCGTTGAAGGACCAAGTGATAGTTCGGTCGATGAGCAGTTCTTC
CSVEGPSDSSVDEQFF
>few|TRBV7-8|16|TRBJ2-2|TRBD2
TGTGCCAGCACCTTCGGGGGACTAGCGAACACCGGGGAGCTGTTTTTT
CASTFGGLANTGELFF
>many|TRBV12-3/TRBV12-4|13|TRBJ2-1|-
TGTGCCAGCAGTTCTGGTAATTTGAATGAGCAGTTCTTC
CASSSGNLNEQFF
>many|TRBV2|16|TRBJ2-2|TRBD2
TGTGCCAGCAGAGCACTAGCGGGTGATTACACCGGGGAGCTGTTTTTT
CASRALAGDYTGELFF
>-|TRBV5-1|17|TRBJ2-3|TRBD2
TGCGCCAGCACTCGGGGGGAAGCTGCGGGAGGACGGGATACGCAGTATTTT
CASTRGEAAGGRDTQYF